These 19 T cell receptor beta chains were all obtained from the same sample, sequenced in a study of cytomegalovirus exposure and HLA in healthy donors. Sequencing was performed with immunoSEQ multiplex PCR; in TCRdb, only in-frame clones are kept and a portion is missing. The sample lists tens of thousands of clones, around 96% occurring once. The sequenced sample was PBMCs. The receptor source for this set is a man in his late teens or twenties in good health and CMV-seropositive.

The V and J genes are TRBV19 and TRBJ2-1; 9 bases are a match to TRBD2. This CDR3 region has 14 residues. Germline CDR1 LNHDA, CDR2 SQIVND (reference sequence). V was clipped by 8 bases and J by 10 bases; unmatched bases: 12. The CDR3 nucleotides are TGTGCCAGTCGGAGAATAGCGGGAGAGGAGGAGCAGTTCTTC. Translated: CASRRIAGEEEQFF.

This clone was counted a single time. The rearrangement links TRBV29-1 to TRBJ2-5; 13 positions agree with TRBD2. The CDR3 runs 15 residues. Trimming at V came to 6 bases and at J to 4 bases, leaving 8 bases not matched to a gene. CDR1 is SQVTM and CDR2 is ANQGSEA in the germline V gene. The CDR3 loop reads CSVETRLAGGETQYF. CDR3 bases: TGCAGCGTGGAGACTCGACTAGCGGGAGGAGAGACCCAGTACTTC.

The genes are TRBV10-3 and TRBJ1-1, with D unresolved. V was clipped by 5 bases and J by 1 base, with 5 bases between them. Germline loops: CDR1 ENHRY, CDR2 SYGVKD. The CDR3 loop spans 12 amino acids. CDR3 sequence: CAISTPNTEAFF. CDR3 nucleotides: TGTGCCATCAGTACACCGAACACTGAAGCTTTCTTT.

This sequence joins TRBV27 and TRBJ2-1; D is possibly TRBD1 (6 bases). Germline V lookup: CDR1 MNHEY, CDR2 SMNVEV (reference sequence). The CDR3 totals 14 residues. Trimming removed 7 bases from V and 6 bases from J, with 16 bases in between. The CDR3 DNA sequence: TGTGCCAGCAATACAGGGCCTATCTCCAATGAGCAGTTCTTC. This sequence encodes CASNTGPISNEQFF.

The rearrangement links TRBV29-1 to TRBJ2-7; D might be TRBD2 (7 bases). Germline CDR1 and CDR2: SQVTM and ANQGSEA. V was trimmed by 4 bases and J by 6 bases, leaving 10 bases between them. The CDR3 has 11 amino acids. Here the CDR3 reads CSVGGGVEQYF. The CDR3 coding sequence is TGCAGCGTTGGAGGGGGGGTCGAGCAGTACTTC.

This clone occurred once. The J gene is TRBJ1-1, the V gene TRBV30; tentatively, D is TRBD1 (5 bases). The V and J ends lost 2 bases and 3 bases respectively, with 10 bases between them. Looked up from germline, CDR1 is GTSNPN and CDR2 is SVGIG (reference sequence). The CDR3 has 13 amino acids. CDR3 nucleotide sequence: TGTGCCTGGAGTAAGGGGCCGGACACTGAAGCTTTCTTT. Its translation: CAWSKGPDTEAFF.

The chain links TRBV7-9 to TRBJ1-4, with TRBD1 identical over 9 bases. The length of the CDR3 is 14 residues. The V segment lost 7 bases and the J segment 10 bases; nucleotides outside the gene matches: 10. From germline, CDR1 is SEHNR and CDR2 FQNEAQ (reference sequence). The CDR3 sequence is CASTIKDRGGKLFF. CDR3 coding DNA: TGTGCCAGCACAATAAAGGACAGGGGTGGAAAACTGTTTTTT. The full variable domain, rest sourced from reference TRBV7-9 and TRBJ1-4, is DTGVSQNPRHKITKRGQNVTFRCDPISEHNRLYWYRQTLGQGPEFLTYFQNEAQLEKSRLLSDRFSAERPKGSFSTLEIQRTEQGDSAMYLCASTIKDRGGKLFFGSGTQLSVL.

The V and J genes are TRBV2 and TRBJ2-1; 8 nucleotides align to TRBD2. CDR3 size: 13 residues. CDR1 SNHLY and CDR2 FYNNEI come from the germline V gene. Losses at the gene ends were 10 bases for V and 1 base for J; bases not matched to a gene: 3. In DNA, the CDR3 is TGTGCCACCGGGGGGGGATCCTACAATGAGCAGTTCTTC. Translating it yields CATGGGSYNEQFF.

The rearrangement joins TRBV5-8 to TRBJ1-1, with 9 bases matching TRBD1. The ends lost 4 bases at V and 1 base at J; junction bases unmatched: 11. The germline CDR1 and CDR2 sequences are SGHTS and YDEGEE. This CDR3 spans 17 amino acids. The DNA for the CDR3 is TGTGCCAGCAGCCCGGGTCGGGACAGGGTCAAGAACACTGAAGCTTTCTTT. This translates into CASSPGRDRVKNTEAFF.

The chain joins TRBV30 to TRBJ1-1, with 8 positions matching TRBD1. The germline gives CDR1 GTSNPN, CDR2 SVGIG (reference sequence). The CDR3 spans 13 residues. V shed 5 bases and J 1 base; nucleotides not matched to a gene: 3. The DNA for the CDR3 is TGTGCCTGGGCCGGACAGGGGAACACTGAAGCTTTCTTT. This sequence encodes CAWAGQGNTEAFF.

V is TRBV7-2 and J is TRBJ2-7, with D tentatively TRBD1 (6 bases). The CDR3 covers 14 residues. With 3 bases removed from V and 5 bases from J, the gap between germline ends came to 14 bases. Germline CDR1 is SGHTA and CDR2 is FQGNSA. CDR3 loop: CASSFFRGWDEQYF. The CDR3 nucleotides read TGTGCCAGCAGCTTCTTCAGGGGCTGGGACGAGCAGTACTTC.

The rearrangement joins TRBV9 to TRBJ2-1; a possible D gene is TRBD2 (6 bases). This CDR3 region has 15 residues. Germline assignment: CDR1 SGDLS and CDR2 YYNGEE. The V end lost 0 bases, the J end lost 3 bases, and 10 bases lay between the germline ends. The CDR3 DNA follows: TGTGCCAGCAGCGTAGCTCGGGGGAGCTACAATGAGCAGTTCTTC. It is translated as CASSVARGSYNEQFF.

The rearrangement links TRBV4-2 to TRBJ2-7; TRBD2 aligns across 9 bases. The germline V gene encodes CDR1 LGHNA and CDR2 YNFKEQ. The CDR3 is 18 residues long. The J segment lost 2 bases and the V segment lost 0 bases, leaving 11 bases of the junction unmatched. This CDR3 reads CASSQEPVEASGAYEQYF. CDR3 sequence (DNA): TGTGCCAGCAGCCAAGAACCGGTAGAGGCTAGCGGGGCCTACGAGCAGTACTTC.

The gene calls are TRBV19 and TRBJ1-4; D perhaps matches TRBD1 (5 bases). CDR3 size: 14 residues. V shed 6 bases and J shed 0 bases, with 8 bases lying between them. Germline V gene lookup returns CDR1 LNHDA and CDR2 SQIVND (reference sequence). The CDR3 loop reads CASSRQSTNEKLFF. The CDR3 DNA is TGTGCCAGTAGCCGACAGTCAACTAATGAAAAACTGTTTTTT.

The rearrangement joins TRBV5-6 to TRBJ2-3; TRBD2 matches at 12 bases. The CDR3 has 16 residues. With 3 bases clipped from V and 6 bases from J, the junction kept 8 bases outside the gene matches. Looked up from germline, CDR1 is SGHDT and CDR2 is YYEEEE. The CDR3 DNA reads as TGTGCCAGCAGCTGGGCTAGCGGGGGGGCCGTGGATACGCAGTATTTT. Protein: CASSWASGGAVDTQYF. Full variable domain (outside the CDR3, taken from reference TRBV5-6 and TRBJ2-3): DAGVTQSPTHLIKTRGQQVTLRCSPKSGHDTVSWYQQALGQGPQFIFQYYEEEERQRGNFPDRFSGHQFPNYSSELNVNALLLGDSALYLCASSWASGGAVDTQYFGPGTRLTVL.

The J gene is TRBJ1-4, the V gene TRBV5-5, with D unclear. The CDR3 totals 14 residues. The germline gives CDR1 SGHKS, CDR2 YYEKEE (reference sequence). V lost 0 bases and J 6 bases, leaving 9 bases between the germline ends. The CDR3 region has the DNA TGTGCCAGCAGCTTGGCAGGAACGGATGAAAAACTGTTTTTT. Its translation: CASSLAGTDEKLFF.

The rearrangement uses TRBV28 and TRBJ1-4; 7 bases align to TRBD1. The germline V gene has CDR1 MDHEN and CDR2 SYDVKM. The CDR3 runs to 14 residues. Trimming took 9 bases from V and 8 from J; bases not matched to a gene: 12. The chain's CDR3 is CASEEGGRKEKLFF. The CDR3 bases are TGTGCCAGTGAAGAAGGGGGCCGGAAAGAAAAACTGTTTTTT.

This chain connects TRBV29-1 to TRBJ2-1, with 7 bases that match TRBD1. CDR1 SQVTM and CDR2 ANQGSEA come from the germline V gene. The ends lost 5 bases at V and 12 bases at J; junction bases unmatched: 13. CDR3 size: 13 residues. The CDR3 spells CSVIQGKDDGQFF. The CDR3 DNA reads TGCAGCGTTATACAGGGGAAGGACGACGGGCAGTTCTTC.

This clone was detected a few times. The chain joins TRBV7-2 to TRBJ2-3; the match to TRBD2 covers 7 bases. The CDR3 spans 16 residues. The trim removed 0 bases at V and 2 bases at J, leaving 5 bases unmatched. The V gene's germline CDR1 is SGHTA and CDR2 FQGNSA. In DNA, the CDR3 is TGTGCCAGCAGCTTAGCCCAGCGGGGAAACACAGATACGCAGTATTTT. It specifies CASSLAQRGNTDTQYF.